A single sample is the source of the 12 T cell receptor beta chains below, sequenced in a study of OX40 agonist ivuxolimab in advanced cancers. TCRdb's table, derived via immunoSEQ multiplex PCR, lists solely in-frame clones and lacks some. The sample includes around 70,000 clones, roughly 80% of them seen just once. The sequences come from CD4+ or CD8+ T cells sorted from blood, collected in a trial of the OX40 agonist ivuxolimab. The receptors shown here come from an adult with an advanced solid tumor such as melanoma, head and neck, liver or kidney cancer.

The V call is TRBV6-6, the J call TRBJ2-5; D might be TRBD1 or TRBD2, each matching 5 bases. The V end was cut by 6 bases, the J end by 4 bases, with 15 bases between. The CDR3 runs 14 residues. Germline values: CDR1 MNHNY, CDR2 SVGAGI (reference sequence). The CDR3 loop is CASRTGRAGETQYF. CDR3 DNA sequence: TGTGCCAGCAGGACGGGGCGAGCAGGAGAGACCCAGTACTTC.

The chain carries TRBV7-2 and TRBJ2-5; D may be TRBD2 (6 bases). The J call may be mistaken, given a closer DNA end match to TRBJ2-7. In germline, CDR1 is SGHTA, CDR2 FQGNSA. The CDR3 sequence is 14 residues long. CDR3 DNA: TGTGCCAGCAGCTTAATCCAGGGCGGGGACGAGCAGTACTTC. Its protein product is CASSLIQGGDEQYF.

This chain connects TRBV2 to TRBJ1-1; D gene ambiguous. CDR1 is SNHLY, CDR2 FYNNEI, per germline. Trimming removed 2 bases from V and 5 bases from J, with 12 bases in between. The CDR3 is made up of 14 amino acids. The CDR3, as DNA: TGTGCCAGCAGTGAAATTACCGGACGGACTGAAGCTTTCTTT. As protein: CASSEITGRTEAFF.

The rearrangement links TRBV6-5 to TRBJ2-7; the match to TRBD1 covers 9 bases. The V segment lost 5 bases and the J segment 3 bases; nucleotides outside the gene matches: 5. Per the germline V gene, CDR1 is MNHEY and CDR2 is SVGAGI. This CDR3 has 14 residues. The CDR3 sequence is CASSQTGGSYEQYF. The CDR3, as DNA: TGTGCCAGCAGTCAGACAGGGGGAAGCTACGAGCAGTACTTC.

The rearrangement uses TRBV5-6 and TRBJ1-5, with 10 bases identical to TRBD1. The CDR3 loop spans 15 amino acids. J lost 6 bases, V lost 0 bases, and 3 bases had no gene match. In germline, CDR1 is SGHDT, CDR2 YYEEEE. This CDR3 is CASSLGWTGGQPQHF. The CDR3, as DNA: TGTGCCAGCAGCTTGGGGTGGACAGGGGGTCAGCCCCAGCATTTT.

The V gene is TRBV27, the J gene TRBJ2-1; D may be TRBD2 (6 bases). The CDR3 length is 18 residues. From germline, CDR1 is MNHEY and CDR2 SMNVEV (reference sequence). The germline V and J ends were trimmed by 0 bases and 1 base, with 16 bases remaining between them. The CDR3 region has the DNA TGTGCCAGCAGTTTATCGAACTGGGGGAGGACGTCCTACAATGAGCAGTTCTTC. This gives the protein CASSLSNWGRTSYNEQFF.

The chain's CDR3 is CASSQVVRANTEAFF. CDR3 sequence (DNA): TGCGCCAGCAGCCAAGTCGTCCGCGCGAACACTGAAGCTTTCTTT. The genes are TRBV4-1 and TRBJ1-1; D gene unclear. V was pared by 1 base and J by 1 base, with 10 bases between. Germline V CDR1 and CDR2: MGHRA, YSYEKL. The CDR3 has 15 amino acids.

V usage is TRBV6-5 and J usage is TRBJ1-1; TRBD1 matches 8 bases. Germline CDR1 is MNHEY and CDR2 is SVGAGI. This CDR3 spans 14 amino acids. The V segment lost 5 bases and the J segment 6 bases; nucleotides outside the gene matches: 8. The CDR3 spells CASSPRTGSAEAFF. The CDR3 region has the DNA TGTGCCAGCAGTCCCCGGACAGGGAGCGCTGAAGCTTTCTTT.

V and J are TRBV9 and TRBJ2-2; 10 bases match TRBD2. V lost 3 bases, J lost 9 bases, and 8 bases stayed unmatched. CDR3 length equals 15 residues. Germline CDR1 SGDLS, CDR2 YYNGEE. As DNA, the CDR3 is TGTGCCAGCAGCGCGCTAGCGGGGGCCACTCGGGAGCTGTTTTTT. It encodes CASSALAGATRELFF.

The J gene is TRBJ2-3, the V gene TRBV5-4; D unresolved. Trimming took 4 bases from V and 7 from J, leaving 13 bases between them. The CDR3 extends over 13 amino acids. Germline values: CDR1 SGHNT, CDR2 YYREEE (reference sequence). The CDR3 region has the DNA TGTGCCAGCAGCGATACTTTTTTGAATACGCAGTATTTT. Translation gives CASSDTFLNTQYF.

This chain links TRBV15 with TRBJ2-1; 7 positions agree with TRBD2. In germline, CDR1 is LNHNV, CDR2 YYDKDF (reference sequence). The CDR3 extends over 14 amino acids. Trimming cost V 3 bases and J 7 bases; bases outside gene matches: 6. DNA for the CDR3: TGTGCCACCAGCAGGCGGGAGCCAGGAAATGAGCAGTTCTTC. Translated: CATSRREPGNEQFF.

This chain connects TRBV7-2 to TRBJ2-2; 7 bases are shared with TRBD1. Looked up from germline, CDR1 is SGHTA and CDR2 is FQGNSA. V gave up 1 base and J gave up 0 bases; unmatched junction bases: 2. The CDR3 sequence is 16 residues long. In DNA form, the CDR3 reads TGTGCCAGCAGCTTAGTGGGGACAGCGAACACCGGGGAGCTGTTTTTT. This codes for CASSLVGTANTGELFF. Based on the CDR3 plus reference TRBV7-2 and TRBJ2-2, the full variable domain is GAGVSQSPSNKVTEKGKDVELRCDPISGHTALYWYRQSLGQGLEFLIYFQGNSAPDKSGLPSDRFSAERTGGSVSTLTIQRTQQEDSAVYLCASSLVGTANTGELFFGEGSRLTVL.